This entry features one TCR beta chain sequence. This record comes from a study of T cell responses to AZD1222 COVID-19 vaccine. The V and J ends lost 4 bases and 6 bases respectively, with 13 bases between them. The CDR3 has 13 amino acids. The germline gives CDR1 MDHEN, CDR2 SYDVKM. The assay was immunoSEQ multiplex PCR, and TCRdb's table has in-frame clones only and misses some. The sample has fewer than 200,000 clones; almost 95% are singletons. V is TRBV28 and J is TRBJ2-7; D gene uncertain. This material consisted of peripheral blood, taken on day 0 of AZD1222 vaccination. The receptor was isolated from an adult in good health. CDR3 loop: CASSSSPLAEQYF. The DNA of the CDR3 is TGTGCCAGCAGTTCGTCCCCGTTGGCCGAGCAGTACTTC.